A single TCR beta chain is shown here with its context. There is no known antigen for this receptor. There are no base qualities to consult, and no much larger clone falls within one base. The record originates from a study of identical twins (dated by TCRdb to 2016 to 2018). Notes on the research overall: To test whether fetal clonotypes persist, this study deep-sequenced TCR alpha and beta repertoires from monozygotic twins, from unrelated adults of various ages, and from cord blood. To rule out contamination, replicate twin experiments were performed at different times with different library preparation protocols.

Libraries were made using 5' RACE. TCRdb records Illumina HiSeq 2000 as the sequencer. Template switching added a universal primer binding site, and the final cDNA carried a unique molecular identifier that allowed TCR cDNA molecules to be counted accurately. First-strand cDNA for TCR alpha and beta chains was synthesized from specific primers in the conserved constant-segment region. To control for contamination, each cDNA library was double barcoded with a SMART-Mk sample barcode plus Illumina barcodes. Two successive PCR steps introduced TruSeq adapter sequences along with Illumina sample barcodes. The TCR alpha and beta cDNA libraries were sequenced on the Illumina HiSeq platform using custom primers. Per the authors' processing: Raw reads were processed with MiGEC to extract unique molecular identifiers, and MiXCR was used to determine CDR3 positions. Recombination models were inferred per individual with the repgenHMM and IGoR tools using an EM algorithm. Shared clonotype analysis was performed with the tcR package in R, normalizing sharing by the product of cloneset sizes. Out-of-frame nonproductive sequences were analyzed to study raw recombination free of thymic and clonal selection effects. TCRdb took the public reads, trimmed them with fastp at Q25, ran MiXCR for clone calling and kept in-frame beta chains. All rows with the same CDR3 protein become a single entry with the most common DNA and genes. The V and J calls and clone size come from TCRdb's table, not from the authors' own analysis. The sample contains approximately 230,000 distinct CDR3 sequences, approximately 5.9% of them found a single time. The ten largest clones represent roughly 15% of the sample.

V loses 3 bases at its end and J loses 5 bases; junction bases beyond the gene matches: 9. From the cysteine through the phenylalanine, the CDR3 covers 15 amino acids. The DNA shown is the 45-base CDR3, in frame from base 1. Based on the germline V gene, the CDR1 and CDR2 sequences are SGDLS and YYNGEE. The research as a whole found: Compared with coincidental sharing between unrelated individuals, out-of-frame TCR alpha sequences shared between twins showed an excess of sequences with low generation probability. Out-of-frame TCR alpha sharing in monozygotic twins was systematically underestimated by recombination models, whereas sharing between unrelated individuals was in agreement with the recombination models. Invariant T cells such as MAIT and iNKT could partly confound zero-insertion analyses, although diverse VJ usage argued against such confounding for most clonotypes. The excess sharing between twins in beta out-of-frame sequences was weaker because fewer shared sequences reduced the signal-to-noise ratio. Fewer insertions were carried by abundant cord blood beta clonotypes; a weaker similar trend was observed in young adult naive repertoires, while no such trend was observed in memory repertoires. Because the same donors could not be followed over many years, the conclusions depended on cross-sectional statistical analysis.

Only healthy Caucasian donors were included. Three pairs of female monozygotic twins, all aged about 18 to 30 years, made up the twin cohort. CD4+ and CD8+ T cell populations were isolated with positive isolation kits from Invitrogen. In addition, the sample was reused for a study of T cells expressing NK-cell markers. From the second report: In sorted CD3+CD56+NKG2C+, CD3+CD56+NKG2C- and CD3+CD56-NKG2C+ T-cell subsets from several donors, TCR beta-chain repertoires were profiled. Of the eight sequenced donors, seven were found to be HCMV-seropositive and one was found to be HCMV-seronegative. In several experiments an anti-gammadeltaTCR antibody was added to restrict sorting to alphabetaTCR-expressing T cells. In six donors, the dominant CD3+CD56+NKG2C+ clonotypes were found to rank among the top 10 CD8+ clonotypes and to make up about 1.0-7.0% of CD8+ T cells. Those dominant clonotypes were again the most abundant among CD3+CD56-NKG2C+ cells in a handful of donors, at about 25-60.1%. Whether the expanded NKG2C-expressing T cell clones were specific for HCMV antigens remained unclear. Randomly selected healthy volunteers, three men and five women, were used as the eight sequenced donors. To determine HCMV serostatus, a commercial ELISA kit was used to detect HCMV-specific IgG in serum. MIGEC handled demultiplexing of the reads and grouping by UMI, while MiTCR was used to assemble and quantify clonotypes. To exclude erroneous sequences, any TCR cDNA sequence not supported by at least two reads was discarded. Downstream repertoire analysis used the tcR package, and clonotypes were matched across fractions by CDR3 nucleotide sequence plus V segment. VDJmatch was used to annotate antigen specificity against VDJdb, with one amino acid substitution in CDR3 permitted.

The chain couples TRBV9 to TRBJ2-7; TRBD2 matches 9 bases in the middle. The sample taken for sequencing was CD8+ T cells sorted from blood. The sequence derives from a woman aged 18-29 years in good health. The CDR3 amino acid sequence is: CASSASGRMGNEQYF. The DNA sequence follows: TGTGCCAGCAGCGCAAGCGGGAGGATGGGAAACGAGCAGTACTTC.